Listed here are 25 T cell receptor beta chains from one sample, sequenced in a study of early T cells in non-severe SARS-CoV-2 infection. TCRdb reanalysed the 5' RACE reads using MiXCR and keeps one entry per CDR3 protein. This sample has around 49,000 distinct CDR3 sequences, with under 14% found just once. Material for sequencing was whole blood. Source of these receptors: an adult who was a healthcare worker with PCR-confirmed SARS-CoV-2 infection or an uninfected control (not recorded which).

This clonotype showed up many times. This chain links TRBV20-1 with TRBJ2-3; 9 bases match TRBD2. Looked up from germline, CDR1 is DFQATT and CDR2 is SNEGSKA (reference sequence). This CDR3 has 15 residues. J gave up 5 bases and V 1 base, and 7 bases lay outside the gene matches. The CDR3 DNA reads as TGCAGTGCTAGAGCGTTAGCGGGAGTTGTAGATACGCAGTATTTT. This encodes CSARALAGVVDTQYF.

The chain uses TRBV7-8 and TRBJ2-3; 7 bases are a match to TRBD1. The CDR3 is 15 residues long. CDR1 and CDR2 (germline): SGHVS, FQNEAQ. Trimming cost V 5 bases and J 0 bases; bases outside gene matches: 5. CDR3 in amino acids: CASSPQGTSTDTQYF. In DNA form, the CDR3 reads TGTGCCAGCAGCCCACAGGGGACCAGCACAGATACGCAGTATTTT.

The table lists this clonotype with a few counts. V is TRBV12-3 or TRBV12-4 and J is TRBJ2-2, with D perhaps assigned TRBD1 or TRBD2 (6 bases each). CDR3 length: 15 amino acids. Trimming cost V 6 bases and J 1 base, with 12 bases left between them. The CDR3 loop is CASRPGGVNTGELFF. In DNA, the CDR3 is TGTGCCAGCAGGCCCGGGGGCGTGAACACCGGGGAGCTGTTTTTT.

This clonotype was recorded many times. The chain recombines TRBV4-1 with TRBJ2-7; 12 nucleotides agree with TRBD1. With 5 bases clipped from V and 7 bases from J, the junction kept 6 bases outside the gene matches. This CDR3 is 14 amino acids long. Looked up from germline, CDR1 is MGHRA and CDR2 is YSYEKL. DNA for the CDR3: TGCGCCAGCAGCTCGGGACAGGGGGCAAGAGAGCAGTACTTC. Residues: CASSSGQGAREQYF.

The chain carries TRBV29-1 and TRBJ2-4; no clear D gene. This CDR3 comprises 14 residues. The germline V and J ends were trimmed by 7 bases and 2 bases, with 15 bases remaining between them. The germline CDR1 and CDR2 sequences are SQVTM and ANQGSEA. In DNA form, the CDR3 reads TGCAGCGCCAAAGGAGACTCTACCAAAAACATTCAGTACTTC. Translation gives CSAKGDSTKNIQYF.

V and J are TRBV10-3 and TRBJ1-1, with TRBD1 matching over 8 bases. The CDR3 has 17 amino acids. Per germline, CDR1 ENHRY and CDR2 SYGVKD. With 0 bases clipped from V and 4 bases from J, the junction kept 10 bases outside the gene matches. CDR3 in DNA: TGTGCCATCAGTGAGTCCCCATCCGGACAGGGAGGCACTGAAGCTTTCTTT. This sequence encodes CAISESPSGQGGTEAFF.

This clonotype occurred a few times. The gene calls are TRBV27 and TRBJ1-5; a possible D gene is TRBD1 (5 bases). The CDR3 is made up of 17 amino acids. Germline V CDR1 and CDR2: MNHEY, SMNVEV (reference sequence). Trimming took 5 bases from V and 0 from J, leaving 17 bases between them. CDR3 bases: TGTGCCAGCAGTACCTTTTACAGGTCCCATAGCAATCAGCCCCAGCATTTT. This codes for CASSTFYRSHSNQPQHF.

The J gene is TRBJ1-1, the V gene TRBV29-1; D remains unclear. V lost 6 bases and J lost 3, with 5 bases in between. Germline V gene sequence: CDR1 SQVTM, CDR2 ANQGSEA. The CDR3 contains 10 residues. The CDR3 reads CSVKYTEAFF. In DNA, the CDR3 is TGCAGCGTAAAATACACTGAAGCTTTCTTT.

This clonotype was recorded at least ten times. J is TRBJ2-2 and V is TRBV24-1; D gene ambiguous. CDR1 KGHDR and CDR2 SFDVKD come from the germline V gene. V was pared by 3 bases and J by 7 bases, with 2 bases between. The CDR3 contains 11 residues. The CDR3 region is CATSDDGELFF. Written as DNA, the CDR3 is TGTGCCACCAGTGATGACGGGGAGCTGTTTTTT.

This clonotype came up many times. The V gene is TRBV11-3, the J gene TRBJ1-6; no definite D call. Germline CDR1 is SGHNT and CDR2 is YENEEA. The CDR3 runs 19 residues. The V gene lost 0 bases and the J gene lost 7 bases, with 22 bases spanning the gap. CDR3 in amino acids: CASSLDRRGVWGLNSPLHF. In DNA form, the CDR3 reads TGTGCCAGCAGCTTAGATAGGCGGGGTGTTTGGGGTCTAAATTCACCCCTCCACTTT.

This clonotype was counted between two and nine times. V gene TRBV5-5 combines with J gene TRBJ1-5; D remains unclear. The CDR3 extends over 15 amino acids. Germline-derived CDR1 and CDR2 are SGHKS and YYEKEE (reference sequence). Trimming removed 1 base from V and 0 bases from J, with 8 bases in between. CDR3: CASSLKGYSNQPQHF. In DNA form, the CDR3 reads TGTGCCAGCAGCTTGAAGGGTTATAGCAATCAGCCCCAGCATTTT.

V is TRBV28 and J is TRBJ2-2, with unresolved D. The V end was cut by 7 bases, the J end by 1 base, with 7 bases between. The V gene's germline CDR1 is MDHEN and CDR2 SYDVKM. The CDR3 is 13 residues long. This CDR3 is CASKEQNTGELFF. The CDR3, as DNA: TGTGCCAGCAAGGAACAGAACACCGGGGAGCTGTTTTTT.

The rearrangement links TRBV6-5 to TRBJ2-7, with 8 bases identical to TRBD2. Trimming at V came to 7 bases and at J to 6 bases, leaving 5 bases not matched to a gene. The germline V gene has CDR1 MNHEY and CDR2 SVGAGI. CDR3 length equals 12 residues. The CDR3 is CASTRTSGEQYF. CDR3 in DNA: TGTGCCAGCACCAGAACTAGCGGCGAGCAGTACTTC.

The rearrangement links TRBV12-5 to TRBJ2-6; D possibly corresponds to TRBD2 (5 bases). This CDR3 is 14 amino acids long. With 4 bases removed from V and 7 bases from J, the gap between germline ends came to 11 bases. The germline CDR1 and CDR2 sequences are LGHNT and FRNRAP. CDR3 amino acids: CASGSARDANVLTF. The CDR3 region has the DNA TGTGCTAGTGGTTCGGCCCGGGATGCCAACGTCCTGACTTTC.

This clonotype has ten or more counts. The chain combines TRBV11-1 with TRBJ2-5, with unresolved D. The CDR3 contains 13 residues. V was pared by 5 bases and J by 1 base, with 8 bases between. Germline V gives CDR1 SGHAT, CDR2 FQDESV (reference sequence). CDR3 sequence reads: CASSDRLQETQYF. For the CDR3, the DNA is TGTGCCAGCAGCGACCGCCTCCAAGAGACCCAGTACTTC.

This rearrangement joins TRBV29-1 to TRBJ1-2; 10 bases map to TRBD1. Losses at the gene ends were 8 bases for V and 6 bases for J; bases not matched to a gene: 6. This CDR3 has 12 residues. Per germline, CDR1 SQVTM and CDR2 ANQGSEA. CDR3 loop: CSSGTGVDGYTF. CDR3 DNA: TGCAGCTCTGGGACAGGGGTGGATGGCTACACCTTC.

V is TRBV12-3 or TRBV12-4 and J is TRBJ2-1; D unclear. The CDR3 loop spans 13 amino acids. Trimming shortened V by 2 bases and J by 4 bases, and 6 bases separated the two germline ends. The CDR3 nucleotides are TGTGCCAGCAGTTTAAGGTTGTACAATGAGCAGTTCTTC. Its protein product is CASSLRLYNEQFF.

This clonotype ranks as medium-sized. The chain joins TRBV20-1 to TRBJ1-3, with a possible D match to TRBD1 (5 bases). The V end was cut by 0 bases, the J end by 2 bases, with 8 bases between. This CDR3 has 14 residues. CDR1 and CDR2 from the germline V gene are DFQATT and SNEGSKA (reference sequence). The CDR3 DNA follows: TGCAGTGCTAGAGACAGGGTCGCTGGAAACACCATATATTTT. Its translation is CSARDRVAGNTIYF.

This clonotype was picked up many times. J is TRBJ2-1 and V is TRBV30; maybe TRBD2 (6 bases). Trimming cost V 0 bases and J 6 bases, with 9 bases left between them. CDR3 size: 13 residues. Germline V CDR1 and CDR2: GTSNPN, SVGIG (reference sequence). The chain's CDR3 is CAWSVLGLNEQFF. The CDR3 nucleotides read TGTGCCTGGAGTGTTTTGGGACTCAATGAGCAGTTCTTC.

Only a few counts were recorded for this clonotype. The chain recombines TRBV7-6 with TRBJ2-1; 8 bases line up with TRBD1. After removal of 5 bases from V and 7 bases from J, the junction contained 16 bases not matched to a gene. This CDR3 spans 17 amino acids. Germline V gene sequence: CDR1 SGHVS, CDR2 FNYEAQ. CDR3 coding DNA: TGTGCCAGCAGCCGAGACAGGGGCAAAGGGATAATAAATGAGCAGTTCTTC. This sequence encodes CASSRDRGKGIINEQFF.

The rearrangement joins TRBV29-1 to TRBJ1-4; 8 bases map to TRBD1. The germline CDR1 and CDR2 sequences are SQVTM and ANQGSEA. V lost 0 bases and J lost 14; bases outside the gene matches: 11. The CDR3 has 14 residues. CDR3 in DNA: TGCAGCGTTGAAGATATTGGGACAGGAGGCGGTCTGTTTTTT. Translating it yields CSVEDIGTGGGLFF.

This clonotype was seen many times. The chain recombines TRBV28 with TRBJ2-2; 9 bases match TRBD1. Unmatched junction bases numbered 6, after V lost 2 bases and J lost 5 bases. The CDR3 totals 16 residues. Germline values: CDR1 MDHEN, CDR2 SYDVKM. CDR3 protein: CASSLPRDRATGELFF. As DNA, the CDR3 is TGTGCCAGCAGTTTACCAAGGGACAGGGCTACCGGGGAGCTGTTTTTT.

This clonotype was recorded at least ten times. The chain recombines TRBV29-1 with TRBJ2-5; TRBD1 matches 7 bases. The ends lost 7 bases at V and 5 bases at J; junction bases unmatched: 10. CDR3 size: 13 residues. Germline V gene lookup returns CDR1 SQVTM and CDR2 ANQGSEA. The CDR3 nucleotides are TGCAGCGCTGCGAACAGGGGTATGGAGACCCAGTACTTC. Protein sequence: CSAANRGMETQYF.

This chain connects TRBV5-1 to TRBJ2-3; possible D gene TRBD1, 5 bases. There are 14 residues in the CDR3. The germline V gene encodes CDR1 SGHRS and CDR2 YFSETQ. V was pared by 1 base and J by 0 bases, with 6 bases between. Here the CDR3 DNA reads TGCGCCAGCAGCTTGAGGACAAGCACAGATACGCAGTATTTT. It yields the protein CASSLRTSTDTQYF.

In this sample, this clonotype is medium-sized. The chain links TRBV11-2 to TRBJ2-6; 8 bases match TRBD1. The V gene end was trimmed by 3 bases and the J gene end by 3 bases; junction bases not matched to a gene: 13. This CDR3 contains 19 residues. Germline V gene data show CDR1 as SGHAT and CDR2 as FQNNGV. DNA of the CDR3: TGTGCCAGCAGCTTGACCAAACCAGGGGGCGCGTATGGGGCCAACGTCCTGACTTTC. Translating gives CASSLTKPGGAYGANVLTF.